This TCR beta chain was documented in a study of blood T cell repertoires in COVID-19. Across about two dozen US areas, participants ranged in age from roughly 18 to 89 years. Participant-reported clinical history was the basis for cohort assignment. Original handling: It was from reference gene primer amplification that nucleated cell counts were estimated. Method: immunoSEQ multiplex PCR; TCRdb's copy keeps in-frame clones and lacks some. V, J and clone size derive from that table, while D and trimming were established from the DNA sequence. The sample carries 140,000 to 150,000 clones, roughly 87% recorded once. The V gene's germline CDR1 is SGDLS and CDR2 YYNGEE. The V end was cut by 0 bases, the J end by 5 bases, with 14 bases between. The CDR3 contains 15 residues.

V is TRBV9 and J is TRBJ2-5, with D unclear. This clonotype was obtained from a woman aged 40 to 50 who had been exposed to COVID-19. The specimen was PBMCs or T cells enriched from blood (not recorded which). The CDR3 coding sequence is TGTGCCAGCAGCGTAGACTTGGCGGTCGGGGAGACCCAGTACTTC. Encoded protein: CASSVDLAVGETQYF.